This entry is about one TCR beta chain. Its antigen is not identified. V gave up 0 bases and J gave up 7 bases; unmatched junction bases: 3. This CDR3 contains 15 residues. CDR1 and CDR2 (germline): SEHNR, FQNEAQ (reference sequence). The data are from a study of cytomegalovirus exposure and HLA in healthy donors. Notes on the study in general: Presence/absence comparisons presumed near-even sequencing depth among donors.

13 Jbeta primers and 60 Vbeta primers were used for the PCR. Only in-frame clones appear in the TCRdb table, and some are missing; sequencing was by immunoSEQ multiplex PCR. This specimen shows 100,000 to 150,000 clones; the ten leading clones hold about 2.3%. Sample: PBMCs. This chain connects TRBV7-9 to TRBJ2-1, with 10 bases lining up with TRBD2. The origin of this receptor is a middle-aged man in good health and CMV-seronegative. CDR3 coding DNA: TGTGCCAGCAGCTTAGCTAGCGGGAGGCTGAATGAGCAGTTCTTC. As protein: CASSLASGRLNEQFF.